The 25 T cell receptor beta chains below all came from one sample that was sequenced in a study of glioma-infiltrating T cells after dendritic cell vaccination. Assay used: immunoSEQ multiplex PCR; TCRdb lists only in-frame clones, some missing. The sample consists of around 92,000 clones, around 80% of them appearing once. Specified time point: after dendritic cell vaccination, including at tumor progression/relapse. The source material was blood, sampled after dendritic cell vaccination. These TCRs come from a human donor with glioblastoma.

The V gene is TRBV5-4, the J gene TRBJ1-2; weak D call: TRBD1 (5 bases). This CDR3 is 13 amino acids long. V was trimmed by 4 bases and J by 0 bases, leaving 7 bases between them. Germline assignment: CDR1 SGHNT and CDR2 YYREEE (reference sequence). CDR3 nucleotides: TGTGCCAGCAGCCGGACAACTAACTATGGCTACACCTTC. Protein product: CASSRTTNYGYTF.

This chain uses TRBV5-1 with TRBJ1-2; 7 bases agree with TRBD1. The germline gives CDR1 SGHRS, CDR2 YFSETQ. After removal of 4 bases from V and 6 bases from J, the junction contained 12 bases not matched to a gene. The CDR3 contains 15 residues. The CDR3 loop reads CASSKGTTGLDGYTF. The CDR3 region has the DNA TGCGCCAGCAGCAAGGGAACGACAGGGCTTGATGGCTACACCTTC.

The DNA of the CDR3 is TGCACCAGCAGCGGACTAGCGGGGGGGCAGACCGGGGAGCTGTTTTTT. It codes for CTSSGLAGGQTGELFF. The V and J genes are TRBV1 and TRBJ2-2; TRBD2 was called by the table and not checked on the DNA. TRBV1 is shown as a pseudogene. This CDR3 is built from 16 residues.

The chain recombines TRBV29-1 with TRBJ1-5; tentatively, D is TRBD1 (6 bases). CDR3 size: 13 residues. The V end lost 1 base, the J end lost 6 bases, and 10 bases lay between the germline ends. Germline-derived CDR1 and CDR2 are SQVTM and ANQGSEA. The CDR3 DNA is TGCAGCGTTGAAGGACAGGCGGGTCAGCCCCAGCATTTT. This encodes CSVEGQAGQPQHF.

The CDR3 coding sequence is TGTGCCAGCAGTTTCGGACAGGGGGCTGGGGCCAACGTCCTGACTTTC. Its translation: CASSFGQGAGANVLTF. This sequence joins TRBV2 and TRBJ2-6; 10 nucleotides align to TRBD1. Trimming cost V 5 bases and J 2 bases; bases outside gene matches: 3. The CDR3 length is 16 residues. The germline V gene encodes CDR1 SNHLY and CDR2 FYNNEI.

This clone was seen just once. The gene calls are TRBV5-1 and TRBJ2-1; TRBD2 is a possible D gene (6 bases). CDR1 and CDR2 (germline): SGHRS, YFSETQ. This CDR3 comprises 15 residues. Deletions cut 4 bases from V and 15 bases from J, with 26 bases between. CDR3 amino acids: CASSLRTSIPPLWFF. In DNA form, the CDR3 reads TGCGCCAGCAGCCTCCGTACTAGCATTCCCCCTCTGTGGTTCTTC.

The genes are TRBV7-3 and TRBJ2-7; D gene unclear. The CDR3 runs 16 residues. Trimming shortened V by 2 bases and J by 4 bases, and 18 bases separated the two germline ends. Germline CDR1 reads SGHTA; CDR2 reads FQGTGA. The CDR3 nucleotides read TGTGCCAGCAGCTTATTAAGCCTCACCCTACTATACGAGCAGTACTTC. Translating it yields CASSLLSLTLLYEQYF.

The CDR3 DNA reads as TGTGCCAGCAGCTTAGGGGTCACCCACGGGGAAAAACTGTTTTTT. This encodes CASSLGVTHGEKLFF. This sequence joins TRBV7-8 and TRBJ1-4; no clear D. The CDR3 covers 15 residues. Germline V CDR1 and CDR2: SGHVS, FQNEAQ. The V and J ends lost 1 base and 8 bases respectively, with 14 bases between them. The full variable domain, its missing parts supplied by reference TRBV7-8 and TRBJ1-4, is GAGVSQSPRYKVAKRGQDVALRCDPISGHVSLFWYQQALGQGPEFLTYFQNEAQLDKSGLPSDRFFAERPEGSVSTLKIQRTQQEDSAVYLCASSLGVTHGEKLFFGSGTQLSVL.

The chain uses TRBV9 and TRBJ2-2, with 8 positions matching TRBD1. CDR3 length: 16 amino acids. Germline trimming cut 2 bases from V and 3 bases from J; bases unmatched to any gene: 6. Looked up from germline, CDR1 is SGDLS and CDR2 is YYNGEE. CDR3 loop: CASSVRGQEHTGELFF. The CDR3 DNA follows: TGTGCCAGCAGCGTGAGGGGACAGGAACACACCGGGGAGCTGTTTTTT.

V usage is TRBV28 and J usage is TRBJ2-7; perhaps TRBD1 as D (5 bases). The CDR3 runs to 12 residues. Trimming took off 4 bases at V and 1 base at J, with 5 bases between the two ends. The germline gives CDR1 MDHEN, CDR2 SYDVKM. CDR3 in amino acids: CASSSGSYEQYF. The DNA of the CDR3 is TGTGCCAGCAGTTCAGGGTCCTACGAGCAGTACTTC.

The chain carries TRBV28 and TRBJ2-1; D not certain. Trimming pared 5 bases from V and 5 bases from J, leaving 16 bases between. Germline CDR1 MDHEN, CDR2 SYDVKM. The CDR3 has 15 amino acids. The CDR3 protein is CASSPPWASDNEQFF. DNA of the CDR3: TGTGCCAGCAGTCCTCCGTGGGCTTCTGACAATGAGCAGTTCTTC. Full variable domain (remainder filled in from reference TRBV28 and TRBJ2-1): DVKVTQSSRYLVKRTGEKVFLECVQDMDHENMFWYRQDPGLGLRLIYFSYDVKMKEKGDIPEGYSVSREKKERFSLILESASTNQTSMYLCASSPPWASDNEQFFGPGTRLTVL.

The chain is built from TRBV4-1 and TRBJ1-1; D call uncertain. Trimming stripped 2 bases from V and 0 bases from J, with 10 bases between. This CDR3 has 15 residues. CDR1 and CDR2 from the germline V gene are MGHRA and YSYEKL. In nucleotides, the CDR3 is TGCGCCAGCAGCCAAATTTGGCTCATGAACACTGAAGCTTTCTTT. It translates to CASSQIWLMNTEAFF.

This clone was observed a few times. Mismatch with germline at one junction end may stem from a read error. The chain carries TRBV5-1 and TRBJ1-4; 11 bases fit TRBD1. This CDR3 region has 15 residues. Germline CDR1 SGHRS, CDR2 YFSETQ. CDR3 DNA sequence: TGCGCCAGCAGCCACTCGGGACAGGGGGATGAGAAACTGTTTTTT. This sequence encodes CASSHSGQGDEKLFF.

This chain uses TRBV7-9 with TRBJ2-7; D ambiguous. V dropped 6 bases and J dropped 0 bases, with 9 bases sitting between them. This CDR3 contains 13 residues. Germline values: CDR1 SEHNR, CDR2 FQNEAQ (reference sequence). CDR3 DNA: TGTGCCAGCAGTTTTACTAACTCCTACGAGCAGTACTTC. The encoded protein is CASSFTNSYEQYF. Supplemented by reference TRBV7-9 and TRBJ2-7, the full variable domain reads DTGVSQNPRHKITKRGQNVTFRCDPISEHNRLYWYRQTLGQGPEFLTYFQNEAQLEKSRLLSDRFSAERPKGSFSTLEIQRTEQGDSAMYLCASSFTNSYEQYFGPGTRLTVT.

The V call is TRBV5-1, the J call TRBJ2-2; TRBD1 aligns across 9 bases. The CDR3 spans 14 residues. Germline-derived CDR1 and CDR2 are SGHRS and YFSETQ. V gave up 3 bases and J gave up 6 bases; unmatched junction bases: 3. For the CDR3, the DNA is TGCGCCAGCAGCTCGGGACAGGGCGCCGGGGAGCTGTTTTTT. It encodes CASSSGQGAGELFF.

Only a few counts were recorded for this clone. The J gene is TRBJ2-6, the V gene TRBV19; 8 nucleotides match TRBD2. V lost 10 bases to trimming and J lost 1 base; unmatched junction nucleotides: 9. The CDR3 loop spans 16 amino acids. In germline, CDR1 is LNHDA, CDR2 SQIVND (reference sequence). CDR3 loop: CATFSGTRSGANVLTF. The DNA for the CDR3 is TGTGCCACCTTTAGCGGGACACGATCTGGGGCCAACGTCCTGACTTTC.

This clone was detected ten times or more. The CDR3 here is CASGDYNTGELFF. Here the CDR3 DNA reads TGTGCCAGCGGGGACTACAACACCGGGGAGCTGTTTTTT. The chain employs TRBV6-5 and TRBJ2-2; 7 bases are a match to TRBD2. Germline CDR1 and CDR2: MNHEY and SVGAGI. V trimming: 8 bases; J trimming: 2 bases; junction bases outside the gene matches: 2. The length of the CDR3 is 13 residues.

V is TRBV7-8 and J is TRBJ1-2, with D uncertain. The CDR3 extends over 13 amino acids. From germline, CDR1 is SGHVS and CDR2 FQNEAQ. Trimming took off 5 bases at V and 4 bases at J, with 11 bases between the two ends. CDR3: CASSTTIFYGYTF. In DNA form, the CDR3 reads TGTGCCAGCAGCACGACAATCTTCTATGGCTACACCTTC.

With regard to this clone: The sample contains more than one DNA sequence encoding this CDR3. V is TRBV18 and J is TRBJ1-2; 8 nucleotides align to TRBD1. The germline gives CDR1 KGHSH, CDR2 LQKENI. This CDR3 comprises 15 residues. V lost 3 bases, J lost 4 bases, and 7 bases stayed unmatched. CDR3 in amino acids: CASSPTGTGGYGYTF. The DNA for the CDR3 is TGTGCCAGCTCACCTACTGGGACAGGAGGCTATGGCTACACCTTC.

This chain uses TRBV7-9 with TRBJ2-1, with TRBD2 identical over 14 bases. With V trimmed by 5 bases and J by 8 bases, 5 bases remained unmatched. The CDR3 is made up of 15 amino acids. The germline CDR1 and CDR2 sequences are SEHNR and FQNEAQ (reference sequence). DNA of the CDR3: TGTGCCAGCAGCCTAGGGACTAGCGGGAGCTATGAGCAGTTCTTC. It translates to CASSLGTSGSYEQFF.

The J gene is TRBJ1-2, the V gene TRBV27; 7 nucleotides line up with TRBD1. This CDR3 comprises 13 residues. The trim removed 3 bases at V and 6 bases at J, leaving 4 bases unmatched. CDR1 MNHEY and CDR2 SMNVEV come from the germline V gene (reference sequence). This CDR3 is CASSFRQGHGYTF. The CDR3 DNA reads TGTGCCAGCAGTTTTAGACAGGGTCATGGCTACACCTTC.

This chain uses TRBV28 with TRBJ2-7, with 9 bases matching TRBD1. CDR1 and CDR2 (germline): MDHEN, SYDVKM. The CDR3 runs to 16 residues. V shed 1 base, J shed 3 bases, and the junction held 7 bases outside the gene matches. CDR3: CASSLYGQGSYYEQYF. In DNA, the CDR3 is TGTGCCAGCAGTTTATATGGACAGGGGTCGTACTACGAGCAGTACTTC.

A remark on this clone: The junction departs from the called germline gene at one end, perhaps through a read error. This rearrangement joins TRBV7-7 to TRBJ2-3, with no clear D. Germline CDR1 SSHAT, CDR2 FNYEAQ (reference sequence). The CDR3 loop spans 16 amino acids. The CDR3 here is CASSLGRSGGTDTQYF. CDR3 DNA sequence: TGTGCTAGCAGCTTAGGGCGGAGTGGTGGAACAGATACGCAGTATTTT.

The chain has TRBV14 and TRBJ1-3, with 7 positions matching TRBD1. In germline, CDR1 is SGHDN, CDR2 FVKESK. The J segment lost 0 bases and the V segment lost 2 bases, leaving 7 bases of the junction unmatched. The CDR3 is 17 amino acids. DNA for the CDR3: TGTGCCAGCAGCCAACTGGGACAGCCCTACTCTGGAAACACCATATATTTT. Amino acids: CASSQLGQPYSGNTIYF. Drawing the rest from reference TRBV14 and TRBJ1-3, the complete variable domain is EAGVTQFPSHSVIEKGQTVTLRCDPISGHDNLYWYRRVMGKEIKFLLHFVKESKQDESGMPNNRFLAERTGGTYSTLKVQPAELEDSGVYFCASSQLGQPYSGNTIYFGEGSWLTVV.

V usage is TRBV6-1 and J usage is TRBJ1-2; weak D call: TRBD1 (6 bases). V was cut by 2 bases and J by 4 bases, with 20 bases left in between. In germline, CDR1 is MNHNS, CDR2 SASEGT. The CDR3 consists of 17 residues. CDR3 DNA: TGTGCCAGCAGTGAAAATTTATCAGGGGCGGGTACCTATGGCTACACCTTC. Protein product: CASSENLSGAGTYGYTF.